This record concerns one T cell receptor beta chain sequence. The target of this receptor is not known. Per-base quality was not reported, and no clone a single base away is much larger than it. The same CDR3 also results from other DNA sequences found in this sample. The sample belongs to a study of shared T cell receptors in the human thymus (dated by TCRdb to about 2021). For the wider study: The study examined how self-reactive, shared T-cell receptor alpha chains are generated in the human thymus.

The library was generated by the immunoSEQ multiplex PCR assay. Held by TCRdb, this immuneACCESS table contains in-frame sequences only and omits some clones. Under half of the omission traces to an unresolved V gene where checked; the cause of the rest is unknown. A total of 550,000 to 800,000 clones appear in this sample, 75% to 90% of them only once. Roughly 0.01% of the sample belongs to the ten largest clones. The CDR3 goes from the cysteine to the phenylalanine over 14 residues. Only the CDR3 region is kept as DNA, spanning 42 bases read in frame from base 1. V drops 5 bases and J drops 0 bases, leaving 10 bases in between. As encoded in the germline V gene (reference sequence), CDR1 is SEHNR while CDR2 is FQNEAQ. This sample was also put to use in a study of human thymus T cells. Taken from the second paper: Immunologically healthy infants undergoing open corrective cardiac surgery for congenital heart defects in Finland were used as donors. Thymus tissue was obtained as surgical resects removed during corrective cardiac surgery. Both the thymic and the peripheral blood repertoires appeared to show biased V and J gene segment usage. Highly overlapping thymic TCR repertoires among unrelated individuals were reported in the related research. TCR alpha and beta repertoires from under 10 infant thymus samples and a few related peripheral blood samples were characterized in the study. Donor ages ranged from roughly 6 to 244 days, and the cohort comprised about 6 male and a couple of female infants. Thymocytes were mechanically released from the tissue and were stored as pellets of 10-30 million cells at -70 degrees C. A QIAsymphony instrument was used to extract genomic DNA from frozen cell pellets. TCRB and TCRAD loci were amplified from a standardized quantity of quality-controlled genomic DNA using the immunoSEQ multiplex PCR assay. The V(D)J region was spanned by amplicons of a length sufficient to cover the CDR3 and to identify V and J genes. Amplicon sequencing was performed on an Illumina platform through the commercial immunoSEQ service. Primer bias and sequencing errors were corrected as previously described, and TCRAD and TCRB were defined on the basis of the IMGT database. The repertoires were analysed using immunoSEQ Analyzer 3.0 and VDJTools for basic statistics, V/J segment usage, diversity estimates, rarefaction and pairwise overlap. Diversity was estimated using the Chao1, ChaoE, Efron-Thisted, Shannon and inverse Simpson indices, and was also estimated on datasets down-sampled to the size of the smallest sample. Repertoire overlap was assessed by strict matching of CDR3 nucleotide sequence, V gene and J gene, and clustering was done by Jaccard-based multidimensional scaling. Thymus samples yielded on average roughly 810,000 unique TCRB clonotypes, compared with 70,000 to 85,000 from blood samples.

The V and J segments used are TRBV7-9 and TRBJ1-1, with TRBD1 perhaps the D gene, on 5 matching bases. This clonotype was obtained from a girl under three years old with a congenital heart defect. Donor details come from another sample of the same person, matched by shared clones. Material: thymocytes. Read as DNA, the sequence is TGTGCCAGCAGCCCGACGACAGTGAACACTGAAGCTTTCTTT. This gives the protein CASSPTTVNTEAFF.